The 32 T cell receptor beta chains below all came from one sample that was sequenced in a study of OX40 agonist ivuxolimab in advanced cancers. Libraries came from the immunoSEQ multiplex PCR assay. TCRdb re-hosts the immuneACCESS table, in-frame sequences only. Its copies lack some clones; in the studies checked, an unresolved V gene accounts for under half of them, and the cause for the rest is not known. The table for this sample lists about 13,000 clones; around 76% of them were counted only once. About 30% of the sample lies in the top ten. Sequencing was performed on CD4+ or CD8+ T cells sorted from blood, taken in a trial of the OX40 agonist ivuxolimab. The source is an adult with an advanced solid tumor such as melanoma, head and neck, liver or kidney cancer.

This CDR3 reads CASSREAGATYEQYF. The CDR3 nucleotides are TGTGCCAGCAGCAGGGAAGCGGGAGCGACCTACGAGCAGTACTTC. The chain couples TRBV28 to TRBJ2-7, with 8 bases that match TRBD2. V shed 6 bases and J 2 bases; nucleotides not matched to a gene: 9. The CDR3 is 15 residues long. Per the germline V gene, CDR1 is MDHEN and CDR2 is SYDVKM. Filled out from reference TRBV28 and TRBJ2-7, the complete variable domain reads DVKVTQSSRYLVKRTGEKVFLECVQDMDHENMFWYRQDPGLGLRLIYFSYDVKMKEKGDIPEGYSVSREKKERFSLILESASTNQTSMYLCASSREAGATYEQYFGPGTRLTVT.

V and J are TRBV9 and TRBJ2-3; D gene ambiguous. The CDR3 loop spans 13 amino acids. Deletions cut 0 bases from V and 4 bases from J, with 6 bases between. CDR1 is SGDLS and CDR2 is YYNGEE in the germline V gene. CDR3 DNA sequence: TGTGCCAGCAGCGTAGGCAGCCCAGATACGCAGTATTTT. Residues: CASSVGSPDTQYF.

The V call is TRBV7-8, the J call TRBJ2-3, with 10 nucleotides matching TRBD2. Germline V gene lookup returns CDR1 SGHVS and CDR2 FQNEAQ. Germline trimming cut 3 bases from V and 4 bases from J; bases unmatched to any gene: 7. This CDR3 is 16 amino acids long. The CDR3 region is CASSFLLAGTSDTQYF. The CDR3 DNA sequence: TGTGCCAGCAGCTTCCTACTAGCGGGGACGTCAGATACGCAGTATTTT.

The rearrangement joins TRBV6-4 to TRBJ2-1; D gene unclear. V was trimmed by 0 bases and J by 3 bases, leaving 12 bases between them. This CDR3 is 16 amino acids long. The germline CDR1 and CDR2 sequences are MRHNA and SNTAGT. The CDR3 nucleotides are TGTGCCAGCAGTGACTCGAGTTCCGGCCACTACAATGAGCAGTTCTTC. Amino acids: CASSDSSSGHYNEQFF.

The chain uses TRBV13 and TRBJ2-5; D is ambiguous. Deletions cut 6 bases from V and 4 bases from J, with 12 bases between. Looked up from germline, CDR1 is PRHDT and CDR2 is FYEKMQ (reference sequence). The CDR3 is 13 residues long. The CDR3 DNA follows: TGTGCCAGCAGTTCCGGGCCTCCAGAGACCCAGTACTTC. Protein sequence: CASSSGPPETQYF. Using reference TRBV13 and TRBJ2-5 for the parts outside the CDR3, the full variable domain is AAGVIQSPRHLIKEKRETATLKCYPIPRHDTVYWYQQGPGQDPQFLISFYEKMQSDKGSIPDRFSAQQFSDYHSELNMSSLELGDSALYFCASSSGPPETQYFGPGTRLLVL.

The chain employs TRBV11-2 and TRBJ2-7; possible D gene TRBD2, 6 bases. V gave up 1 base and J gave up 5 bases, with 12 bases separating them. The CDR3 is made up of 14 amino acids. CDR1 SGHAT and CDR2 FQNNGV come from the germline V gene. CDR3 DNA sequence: TGTGCCAGCAGCTTAGGGTACGGGGGAAACGAGCAGTACTTC. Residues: CASSLGYGGNEQYF.

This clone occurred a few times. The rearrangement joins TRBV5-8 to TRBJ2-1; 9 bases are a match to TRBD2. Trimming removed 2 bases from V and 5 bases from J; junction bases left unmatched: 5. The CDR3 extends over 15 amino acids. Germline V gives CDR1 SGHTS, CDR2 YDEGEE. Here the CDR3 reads CASSFSGSGNNEQFF. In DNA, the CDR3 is TGTGCCAGCAGCTTTAGCGGGAGCGGTAACAATGAGCAGTTCTTC.

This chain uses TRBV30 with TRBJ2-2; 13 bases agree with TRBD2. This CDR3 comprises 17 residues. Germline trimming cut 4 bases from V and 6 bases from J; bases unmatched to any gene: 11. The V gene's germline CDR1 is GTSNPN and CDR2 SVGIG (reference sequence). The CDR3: CAWIRLAGGPPAGELFF. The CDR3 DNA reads TGTGCCTGGATAAGACTAGCGGGAGGCCCTCCCGCCGGGGAGCTGTTTTTT.

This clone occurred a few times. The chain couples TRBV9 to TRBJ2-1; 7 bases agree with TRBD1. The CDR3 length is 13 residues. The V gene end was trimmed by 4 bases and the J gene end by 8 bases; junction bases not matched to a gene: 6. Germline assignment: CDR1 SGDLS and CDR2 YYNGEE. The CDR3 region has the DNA TGTGCCAGCAGCATCGGACAGGACGATGAGCAGTTCTTC. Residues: CASSIGQDDEQFF.

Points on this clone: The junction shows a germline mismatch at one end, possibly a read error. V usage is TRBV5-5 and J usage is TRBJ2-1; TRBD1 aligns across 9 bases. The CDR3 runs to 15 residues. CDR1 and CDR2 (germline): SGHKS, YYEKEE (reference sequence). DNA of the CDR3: TGCGCCAGCAGCCAAGAGACAGGGGGCTACAATGAGCAGTTCTTC. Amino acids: CASSQETGGYNEQFF. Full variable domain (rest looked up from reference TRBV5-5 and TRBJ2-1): DAGVTQSPTHLIKTRGQQVTLRCSPISGHKSVSWYQQVLGQGPQFIFQYYEKEERGRGNFPDRFSARQFPNYSSELNVNALLLGDSALYLCASSQETGGYNEQFFGPGTRLTVL.

The chain's CDR3 is CASSAYMGYEQYF. CDR3 sequence (DNA): TGTGCCAGCAGTGCATACATGGGCTACGAGCAGTACTTC. This chain links TRBV27 with TRBJ2-7; unclear D gene. This CDR3 is 13 amino acids long. CDR1 and CDR2 (germline): MNHEY, SMNVEV (reference sequence). The V and J ends lost 5 bases and 3 bases respectively, with 11 bases between them.

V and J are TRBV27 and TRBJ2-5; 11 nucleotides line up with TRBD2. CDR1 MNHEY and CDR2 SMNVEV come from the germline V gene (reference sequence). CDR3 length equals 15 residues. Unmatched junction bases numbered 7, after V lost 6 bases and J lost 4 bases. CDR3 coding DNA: TGTGCCAGCAGCTTTGGGACTAGCGGCGGAGAGACCCAGTACTTC. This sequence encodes CASSFGTSGGETQYF.

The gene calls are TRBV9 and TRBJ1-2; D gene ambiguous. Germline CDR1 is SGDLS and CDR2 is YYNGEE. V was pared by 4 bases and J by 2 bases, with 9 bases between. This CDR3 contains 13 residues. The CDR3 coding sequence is TGTGCCAGCAGCCCGCAACGGAACTATGGCTACACCTTC. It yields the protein CASSPQRNYGYTF.

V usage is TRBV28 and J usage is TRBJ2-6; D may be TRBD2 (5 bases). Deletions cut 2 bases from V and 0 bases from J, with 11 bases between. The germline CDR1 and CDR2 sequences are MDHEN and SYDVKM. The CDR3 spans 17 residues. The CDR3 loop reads CASSLEGAISGANVLTF. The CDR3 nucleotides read TGTGCCAGCAGTTTAGAGGGAGCGATCTCTGGGGCCAACGTCCTGACTTTC.

The CDR3 DNA is TGTGCCAGCAGTGACCTCGCGGATGGAGATTTAATTCAGTACTTC. Amino acid sequence: CASSDLADGDLIQYF. The chain links TRBV2 to TRBJ2-4; D is uncertain. V was cut by 3 bases and J by 10 bases, with 19 bases left in between. Germline CDR1 SNHLY, CDR2 FYNNEI. This CDR3 spans 15 amino acids.

CDR3 nucleotides: TGTGCCAGCAGTGTAAGATGGGAGCGCTCCTACGAGCAGTACTTC. The encoded protein is CASSVRWERSYEQYF. The chain carries TRBV6-1 and TRBJ2-7, with TRBD2 as a possible D gene (5 bases). CDR1 is MNHNS, CDR2 SASEGT, per germline. Trimming cost V 4 bases and J 0 bases, with 13 bases left between them. This CDR3 region has 15 residues.

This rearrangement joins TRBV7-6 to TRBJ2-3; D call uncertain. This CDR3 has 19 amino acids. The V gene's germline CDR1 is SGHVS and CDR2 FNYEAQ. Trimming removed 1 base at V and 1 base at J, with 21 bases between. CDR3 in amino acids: CASSLEPPRFGRGTDTQYF. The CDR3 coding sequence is TGTGCCAGCAGCTTAGAGCCCCCACGTTTTGGAAGGGGCACAGATACGCAGTATTTT.

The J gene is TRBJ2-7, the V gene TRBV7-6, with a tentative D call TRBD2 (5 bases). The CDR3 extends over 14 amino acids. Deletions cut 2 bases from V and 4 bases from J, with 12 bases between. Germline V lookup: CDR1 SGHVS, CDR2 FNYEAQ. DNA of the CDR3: TGTGCCAGCAGCTTATCCGGTAGCGAATACGAGCAGTACTTC. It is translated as CASSLSGSEYEQYF.

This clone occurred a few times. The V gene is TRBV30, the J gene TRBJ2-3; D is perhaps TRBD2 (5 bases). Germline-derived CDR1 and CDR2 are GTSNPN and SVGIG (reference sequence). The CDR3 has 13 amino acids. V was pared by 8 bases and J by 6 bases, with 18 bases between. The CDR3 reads CALDAGQGDTQYF. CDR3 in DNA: TGTGCCCTGGACGCGGGCCAAGGGGATACGCAGTATTTT.

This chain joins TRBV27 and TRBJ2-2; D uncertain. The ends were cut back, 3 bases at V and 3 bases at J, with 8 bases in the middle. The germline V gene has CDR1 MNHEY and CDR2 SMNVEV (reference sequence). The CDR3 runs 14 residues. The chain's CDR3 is CASSFGRYTGELFF. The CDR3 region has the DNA TGTGCCAGCAGTTTCGGCAGATACACCGGGGAGCTGTTTTTT.

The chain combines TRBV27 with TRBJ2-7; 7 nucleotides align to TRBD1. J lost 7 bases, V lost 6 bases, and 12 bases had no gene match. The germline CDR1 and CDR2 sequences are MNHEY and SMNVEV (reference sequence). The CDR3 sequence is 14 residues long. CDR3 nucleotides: TGTGCCAGCAGCGTACAGGGGTTATCAGGGGAGCAGTACTTC. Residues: CASSVQGLSGEQYF.

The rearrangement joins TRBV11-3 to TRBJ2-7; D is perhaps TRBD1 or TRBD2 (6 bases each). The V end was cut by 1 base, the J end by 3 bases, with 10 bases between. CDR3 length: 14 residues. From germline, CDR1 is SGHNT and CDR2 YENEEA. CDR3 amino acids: CASSLGGAGYEQYF. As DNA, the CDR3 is TGTGCCAGCAGCTTAGGGGGGGCTGGCTACGAGCAGTACTTC.

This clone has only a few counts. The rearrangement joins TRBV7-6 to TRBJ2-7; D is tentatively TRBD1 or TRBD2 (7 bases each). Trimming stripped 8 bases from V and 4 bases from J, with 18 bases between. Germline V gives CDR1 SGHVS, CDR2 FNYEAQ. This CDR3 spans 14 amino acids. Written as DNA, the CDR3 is TGTGCCAGCGCATTTACAGGGGAGGGGTACGAGCAGTACTTC. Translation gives CASAFTGEGYEQYF.

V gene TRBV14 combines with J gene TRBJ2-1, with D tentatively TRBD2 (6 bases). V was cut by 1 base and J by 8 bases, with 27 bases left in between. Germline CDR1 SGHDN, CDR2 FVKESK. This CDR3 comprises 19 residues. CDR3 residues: CASSQGGYLVSSSGDEQFF. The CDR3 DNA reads TGTGCCAGCAGCCAAGGGGGCTACCTCGTCAGCTCCTCGGGGGATGAGCAGTTCTTC.

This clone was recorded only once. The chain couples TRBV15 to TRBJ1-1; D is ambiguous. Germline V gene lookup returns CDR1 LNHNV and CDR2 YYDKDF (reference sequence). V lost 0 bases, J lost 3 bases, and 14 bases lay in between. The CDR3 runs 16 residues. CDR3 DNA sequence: TGTGCCACCAGCAGAGATCCCCCCGTTGAAGACACTGAAGCTTTCTTT. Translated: CATSRDPPVEDTEAFF.

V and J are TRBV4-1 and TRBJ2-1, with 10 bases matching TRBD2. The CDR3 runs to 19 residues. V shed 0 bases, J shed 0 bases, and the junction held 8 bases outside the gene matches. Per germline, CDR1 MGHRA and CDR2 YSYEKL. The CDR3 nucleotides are TGCGCCAGCAGCCAAGATGGACTAGCGGATTTGATCTCCTACAATGAGCAGTTCTTC. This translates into CASSQDGLADLISYNEQFF.

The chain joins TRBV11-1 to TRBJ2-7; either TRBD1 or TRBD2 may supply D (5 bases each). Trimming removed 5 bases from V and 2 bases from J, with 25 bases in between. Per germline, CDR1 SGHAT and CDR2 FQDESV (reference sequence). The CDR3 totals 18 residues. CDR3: CASSPKRGASPRPYEQYF. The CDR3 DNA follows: TGTGCCAGCAGCCCCAAGAGGGGAGCCTCCCCTCGCCCCTACGAGCAGTACTTC. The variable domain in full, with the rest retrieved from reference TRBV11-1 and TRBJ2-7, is EAEVAQSPRYKITEKSQAVAFWCDPISGHATLYWYRQILGQGPELLVQFQDESVVDDSQLPKDRFSAERLKGVDSTLKIQPAELGDSAMYLCASSPKRGASPRPYEQYFGPGTRLTVT.

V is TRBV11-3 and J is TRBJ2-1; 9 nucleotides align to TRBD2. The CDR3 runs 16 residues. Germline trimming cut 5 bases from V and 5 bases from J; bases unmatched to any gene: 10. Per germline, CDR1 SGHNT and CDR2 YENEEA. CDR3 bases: TGTGCCAGCAGCCCTAATAGCGGGAGAAGCAACAATGAGCAGTTCTTC. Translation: CASSPNSGRSNNEQFF.

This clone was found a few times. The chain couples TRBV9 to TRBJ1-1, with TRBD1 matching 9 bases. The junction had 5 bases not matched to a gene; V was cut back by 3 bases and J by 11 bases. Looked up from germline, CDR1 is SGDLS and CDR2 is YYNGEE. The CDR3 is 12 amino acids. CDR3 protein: CASSGTGAGAFF. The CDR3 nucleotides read TGTGCCAGCAGCGGGACAGGGGCGGGTGCTTTCTTT.

CDR3 DNA sequence: TGCAGAGTCACCGGGAGGGCCTACAATGAGCAGTTCTTC. This translates into CRVTGRAYNEQFF. The chain combines TRBV29-1 with TRBJ2-1, with 8 positions matching TRBD2. This CDR3 region has 13 residues. CDR1 and CDR2 (germline): SQVTM, ANQGSEA.

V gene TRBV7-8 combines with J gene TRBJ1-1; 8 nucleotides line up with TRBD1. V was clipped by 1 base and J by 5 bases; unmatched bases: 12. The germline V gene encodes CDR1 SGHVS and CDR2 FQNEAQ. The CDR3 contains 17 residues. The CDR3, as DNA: TGTGCCAGCAGCTTAGAGGCAGGGGGCGCGTTAATTACTGAAGCTTTCTTT. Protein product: CASSLEAGGALITEAFF. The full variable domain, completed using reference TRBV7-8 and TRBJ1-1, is GAGVSQSPRYKVAKRGQDVALRCDPISGHVSLFWYQQALGQGPEFLTYFQNEAQLDKSGLPSDRFFAERPEGSVSTLKIQRTQQEDSAVYLCASSLEAGGALITEAFFGQGTRLTVV.

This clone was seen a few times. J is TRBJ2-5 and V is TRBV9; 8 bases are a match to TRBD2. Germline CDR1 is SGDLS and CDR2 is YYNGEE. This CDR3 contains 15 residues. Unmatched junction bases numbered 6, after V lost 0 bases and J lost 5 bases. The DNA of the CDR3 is TGTGCCAGCAGCGTAGCGGGAGGGCCCGGGGAGACCCAGTACTTC. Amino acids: CASSVAGGPGETQYF. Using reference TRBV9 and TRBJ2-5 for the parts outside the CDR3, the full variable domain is DSGVTQTPKHLITATGQRVTLRCSPRSGDLSVYWYQQSLDQGLQFLIQYYNGEERAKGNILERFSAQQFPDLHSELNLSSLELGDSALYFCASSVAGGPGETQYFGPGTRLLVL.